The TCR beta chain described here comes from a study of T cell responses to AZD1222 COVID-19 vaccine. General study findings and limits: Vaccine-associated CD4 TCRs spanned spike, dominant at 160-218 and 743-854. At baseline, just 6 or 7 AZD1222 recipients tested seropositive.

Concerning this clone itself: The antigen remains undetermined. The same CDR3 is also encoded by other DNA sequences in this sample.

Profiled with immunoSEQ multiplex PCR; TCRdb holds only in-frame clones, not every one. The sample records fewer than 150,000 clones, 93% being singletons. V lost 3 bases to trimming and J lost 3 bases; unmatched junction nucleotides: 1. The CDR3 extends over 13 amino acids. The V gene's germline CDR1 is KGHSH and CDR2 LQKENI. The TCR sequence derives from an adult in good health. The chain couples TRBV18 to TRBJ1-1; 7 positions agree with TRBD1. This material consisted of peripheral blood, taken on day 0 of AZD1222 vaccination. This CDR3 is CASSPGTDTEAFF. CDR3 bases: TGTGCCAGCTCACCTGGGACAGACACTGAAGCTTTCTTT.